This T cell receptor (beta chain) stems from a study of blood T cell repertoires in COVID-19. For the study at large: Some COVID-19 samples were acute and others convalescent; all came from the United States, Italy and Spain.

This CDR3 is built from 14 residues. The germline V and J ends were trimmed by 0 bases and 5 bases, with 10 bases remaining between them. Per germline, CDR1 MNHEY and CDR2 SVGEGT. Per the original methods: Amplification with reference gene primers provided the estimates of nucleated cell counts. Here immunoSEQ multiplex PCR was the method, and the copy in TCRdb shows in-frame clones only, minus some. Clone size and the V and J calls come from that table; the DNA yielded D and trimming. The sample shows approximately 270,000 clones, nearly 90% of them seen only once. Only a few counts were recorded for this clone.

The rearrangement uses TRBV6-2 or TRBV6-3 and TRBJ1-2; D uncertain. The clonotype comes from a man aged 18 to 30 with active or convalescent COVID-19. The sample consisted of peripheral blood. CDR3 residues: CASSYSEGAYGYTF. For the CDR3, the DNA is TGTGCCAGCAGTTACTCGGAGGGAGCTTATGGCTACACCTTC.